The 24 T cell receptor beta chains below all came from one sample that was sequenced in a study of regulatory T cells in long-lasting Graves disease. Building of the TCR beta libraries involved iRepertoire HTBI primers and Arm-PCR of CDR3 regions. Each CDR3 protein is one row after TCRdb ran MiXCR on the multiplex PCR reads. The data show some 220,000 distinct CDR3 sequences, roughly 18% seen once. Described time point: newly diagnosed GD, antithyroid drugs for less than 3 months. PBMCs provided the RNA from which the TCR library was made. This same sample was also taken into another study, of T cells in Graves' hyperthyroidism and ophthalmopathy.

Source: peripheral blood mononuclear cells (PBMCs), taken at new diagnosis, from a patient treated with antithyroid drugs. These TCRs come from a woman between 25 and 40 years old with Graves disease.

This clonotype was seen repeatedly, ten times or more. The V and J genes are TRBV2 and TRBJ1-6, with TRBD1 matching over 10 bases. V dropped 10 bases and J dropped 6; count of bases not matched to a gene: 6. CDR3 length equals 14 residues. Germline V CDR1 and CDR2: SNHLY, FYNNEI. The CDR3 region is CATGQGVINSPLHF. DNA of the CDR3: TGTGCCACCGGACAGGGGGTAATTAATTCACCCCTCCACTTT.

V and J are TRBV5-1 and TRBJ2-3, with D maybe TRBD2 (6 bases). The germline V gene encodes CDR1 SGHRS and CDR2 YFSETQ. Trimming left V 4 bases short and J 6 bases short, with 15 bases between. The CDR3 length is 14 residues. CDR3 nucleotides: TGCGCCAGCAGCCACAACGCGGCGGGGGATACGCAGTATTTT. Its protein product is CASSHNAAGDTQYF.

This clonotype was counted between two and nine times. V gene TRBV14 combines with J gene TRBJ1-2; maybe TRBD1 (5 bases). Trimming took 6 bases from V and 8 from J, leaving 22 bases between them. The germline V gene has CDR1 SGHDN and CDR2 FVKESK. There are 15 residues in the CDR3. The CDR3 nucleotides read TGTGCCAGCAGGCCTTTGATAGGGGACCCGGCCGGCTACACCTTC. Its translation is CASRPLIGDPAGYTF.

This clonotype was recorded many times. The V call is TRBV12-3 or TRBV12-4, the J call TRBJ2-2; no firm D call. The CDR3 runs to 16 residues. With 2 bases removed from V and 0 bases from J, the gap between germline ends came to 10 bases. CDR3 nucleotide sequence: TGTGCCAGCAGTTTATCTCGACTTACGAACACCGGGGAGCTGTTTTTT. It specifies CASSLSRLTNTGELFF.

This clonotype was picked up many times. The rearrangement uses TRBV19 and TRBJ1-1, with D possibly matching TRBD1 (5 bases). Trimming removed 4 bases from V and 1 base from J, with 16 bases in between. This CDR3 spans 16 amino acids. The V gene's germline CDR1 is LNHDA and CDR2 SQIVND (reference sequence). The CDR3 sequence is CASSTPRGTSNTEAFF. The CDR3 nucleotides are TGTGCCAGTAGTACCCCCCGGGGGACCTCGAACACTGAAGCTTTCTTT.

This clonotype was recorded at least ten times. This chain links TRBV3-1 with TRBJ1-2; the D gene is possibly TRBD1 (6 bases). Germline V gene lookup returns CDR1 LGHDT and CDR2 YNNKEL (reference sequence). The CDR3 is made up of 14 amino acids. V dropped 1 base and J dropped 7 bases, with 13 bases sitting between them. The CDR3 here is CASSQAAGAGGYTF. CDR3 nucleotides: TGTGCCAGCAGCCAAGCTGCAGGGGCAGGTGGCTACACCTTC.

This clonotype was seen repeatedly, ten times or more. An end of the junction differs from the germline gene, which may be a read error. The rearrangement joins TRBV12-3 or TRBV12-4 to TRBJ1-2; a possible D gene is TRBD1 (5 bases). The CDR3 runs 17 residues. In nucleotides, the CDR3 is TGTGCCAGCAGTTTCGACAGCGTTCCGGATTCTAACTATGGCTACGCCTTC. It encodes CASSFDSVPDSNYGYAF.

This sequence joins TRBV6-1 and TRBJ2-3; D is perhaps TRBD1 (5 bases). V was pared by 3 bases and J by 1 base, with 11 bases between. The CDR3 consists of 15 residues. In germline, CDR1 is MNHNS, CDR2 SASEGT. The CDR3: CASSELEGGTDTQYF. The CDR3 DNA follows: TGTGCCAGCAGTGAGTTGGAAGGGGGCACAGATACGCAGTATTTT.

This clonotype occurred many times. The J gene is TRBJ2-3, the V gene TRBV6-2 or TRBV6-3; 10 bases line up with TRBD1. The CDR3 contains 15 residues. Germline loops: CDR1 MNHEY, CDR2 SVGEGT. Trimming cost V 8 bases and J 3 bases; bases outside gene matches: 8. CDR3 in amino acids: CASRFTGQGTDTQYF. The CDR3 nucleotides are TGTGCCAGCCGGTTTACGGGACAGGGGACAGATACGCAGTATTTT.

There are many counts of this clonotype. In nucleotides, the CDR3 is TGTGCCAGCAGCTTAGCGCCCGGCTTCTCTGGAAACACCATATATTTT. It is translated as CASSLAPGFSGNTIYF. This chain uses TRBV7-2 with TRBJ1-3; D not certain. Germline V gene sequence: CDR1 SGHTA, CDR2 FQGNSA. Trimming stripped 0 bases from V and 0 bases from J, with 9 bases between. The CDR3 has 16 amino acids.

At least ten counts were recorded for this clonotype. This rearrangement joins TRBV19 to TRBJ1-2; the match to TRBD1 covers 7 bases. V was pared by 7 bases and J by 9 bases, with 17 bases of the junction left unmatched. Germline V gives CDR1 LNHDA, CDR2 SQIVND (reference sequence). The CDR3 runs 15 residues. The CDR3 nucleotides read TGTGCCAGTACCACGACCGGGACAGTCCCCTCCCGCTACACCTTC. This encodes CASTTTGTVPSRYTF.

This clonotype was seen ten or more times. The V call is TRBV12-3 or TRBV12-4, the J call TRBJ2-7, with TRBD1 identical over 7 bases. V lost 1 base to trimming and J lost 7 bases; unmatched junction nucleotides: 13. CDR3 length: 16 residues. In nucleotides, the CDR3 is TGTGCCAGCAGTTTAGGTTGGCAGGGGGTAAAGGTGGAGCAGTACTTC. It is translated as CASSLGWQGVKVEQYF.

This clonotype was picked up a small number of times. One base separates it from a far larger clone, so it is likely a read error. V and J are TRBV2 and TRBJ2-3; D may be TRBD2 (5 bases). The assigned J gene may be wrong: the sequence end matches TRBJ2-1 better. The germline gives CDR1 SNHLY, CDR2 FYNNEI. The CDR3 is 13 residues long. DNA of the CDR3: TGTGCCAGCAGTGAGCAGGCGAGGGATGAGCAGTTCTTC. Translating gives CASSEQARDEQFF.

The J gene is TRBJ1-2, the V gene TRBV5-5, with 8 positions matching TRBD1. Trimming removed 4 bases from V and 0 bases from J; junction bases left unmatched: 14. Germline-derived CDR1 and CDR2 are SGHKS and YYEKEE (reference sequence). This CDR3 is 18 amino acids long. The CDR3 region has the DNA TGTGCCAGCAGCCCAGTCCCGGGACAGGCGACGGCTAACTATGGCTACACCTTC. Translating it yields CASSPVPGQATANYGYTF.

This clonotype was picked up many times. This chain connects TRBV5-4 to TRBJ2-3, with D perhaps TRBD1 (5 bases). Trimming removed 4 bases from V and 2 bases from J, with 11 bases in between. CDR1 and CDR2 from the germline V gene are SGHNT and YYREEE (reference sequence). The CDR3 runs to 14 residues. CDR3: CASSLDSLTDTQYF. The CDR3 DNA is TGTGCCAGCAGCCTCGACAGCCTCACAGATACGCAGTATTTT. Filled out from reference TRBV5-4 and TRBJ2-3, the complete variable domain reads ETGVTQSPTHLIKTRGQQVTLRCSSQSGHNTVSWYQQALGQGPQFIFQYYREEENGRGNFPPRFSGLQFPNYSSELNVNALELDDSALYLCASSLDSLTDTQYFGPGTRLTVL.

This clonotype appeared a few times. The rearrangement joins TRBV15 to TRBJ1-5; unclear D gene. The germline gives CDR1 LNHNV, CDR2 YYDKDF (reference sequence). V shed 5 bases and J shed 2 bases, with 13 bases lying between them. The CDR3 has 15 residues. This CDR3 reads CATSSREMGNQPQHF. The DNA of the CDR3 is TGTGCCACCAGCTCCCGGGAGATGGGCAATCAGCCCCAGCATTTT.

At least ten counts were recorded for this clonotype. Its ends do not fully match the called genes, so a read error is possible. The rearrangement links TRBV12-3 or TRBV12-4 to TRBJ1-1; D gene ambiguous. The CDR3 spans 13 residues. The CDR3 spells CASSLSQNTEAFF. The CDR3 bases are TGTGCTAGCAGCTTATCCCAGAACACTGAAGCTTTCTTT.

With regard to this clonotype: With a far larger clone one base away, a read error is the likely cause. The V call is TRBV12-3 or TRBV12-4, the J call TRBJ2-7; a weak D match, TRBD1 (6 bases). The CDR3 totals 18 residues. V dropped 2 bases and J dropped 1 base, with 21 bases sitting between them. CDR3 sequence reads: CASSLIGQWLVRSYEQYF. DNA of the CDR3: TGTGCCAGCAGTTTAATAGGACAGTGGTTGGTTAGGTCCTACGAGCAGTACTTC.

Points on this clonotype: One end of the junction is discordant with germline, which a read error may explain. CDR3 protein: CASSSSQGVSNENLCF. The CDR3 nucleotides are TGTGCCAGCAGTTCGTCCCAAGGGGTTTCTAATGAAAATCTGTGTTTT. V gene TRBV28 combines with J gene TRBJ1-4, with D possibly matching TRBD1 (5 bases). The CDR3 extends over 16 amino acids. Germline lookup yields CDR1 MDHEN and CDR2 SYDVKM.

The V call is TRBV20-1, the J call TRBJ2-7; D possibly corresponds to TRBD2 (5 bases). Trimming took 6 bases from V and 1 from J, leaving 13 bases between them. The CDR3 contains 13 residues. CDR1 is DFQATT, CDR2 SNEGSKA, per germline (reference sequence). The CDR3 nucleotides are TGCAGTGCCGCGGGTAAATCTTCCTACGAGCAGTACTTC. Its protein is CSAAGKSSYEQYF.

This clonotype occurred many times. V usage is TRBV7-9 and J usage is TRBJ1-1; 10 bases map to TRBD1. The germline CDR1 and CDR2 sequences are SEHNR and FQNEAQ (reference sequence). Unmatched junction bases numbered 11, after V lost 5 bases and J lost 5 bases. This CDR3 contains 16 residues. The CDR3 protein is CASSPTGGVRTTEAFF. The CDR3 nucleotides read TGTGCCAGCAGCCCGACAGGGGGCGTGAGGACAACTGAAGCTTTCTTT.

This clonotype was seen repeatedly, ten times or more. The J gene is TRBJ2-3, the V gene TRBV20-1; D perhaps matches TRBD2 (6 bases). Germline CDR1 is DFQATT and CDR2 is SNEGSKA (reference sequence). CDR3 length: 12 residues. The V end lost 0 bases, the J end lost 9 bases, and 10 bases lay between the germline ends. Here the CDR3 reads CSARDPGRTQYF. The CDR3 region has the DNA TGCAGTGCTAGAGATCCCGGGAGAACGCAGTATTTT.

This clonotype was observed many times. This chain uses TRBV4-1 with TRBJ1-4; no firm D call. From germline, CDR1 is MGHRA and CDR2 YSYEKL. The V end lost 8 bases, the J end lost 7 bases, and 14 bases lay between the germline ends. This CDR3 has 13 amino acids. CDR3 amino acids: CASSWGGGEKLFF. The CDR3 nucleotides are TGCGCCAGCTCCTGGGGTGGAGGTGAAAAACTGTTTTTT.

This clonotype has a count of ten or more. The chain joins TRBV2 to TRBJ2-3, with D tentatively TRBD1 or TRBD2 (5 bases each). Per the germline V gene, CDR1 is SNHLY and CDR2 is FYNNEI. The length of the CDR3 is 15 residues. Between the trimmed V and J ends, which lost 3 bases and 0 bases, there was a span of 10 bases. The CDR3 sequence is CASSEGRFSTDTQYF. The CDR3 coding sequence is TGTGCCAGCAGTGAGGGACGGTTTAGCACAGATACGCAGTATTTT.